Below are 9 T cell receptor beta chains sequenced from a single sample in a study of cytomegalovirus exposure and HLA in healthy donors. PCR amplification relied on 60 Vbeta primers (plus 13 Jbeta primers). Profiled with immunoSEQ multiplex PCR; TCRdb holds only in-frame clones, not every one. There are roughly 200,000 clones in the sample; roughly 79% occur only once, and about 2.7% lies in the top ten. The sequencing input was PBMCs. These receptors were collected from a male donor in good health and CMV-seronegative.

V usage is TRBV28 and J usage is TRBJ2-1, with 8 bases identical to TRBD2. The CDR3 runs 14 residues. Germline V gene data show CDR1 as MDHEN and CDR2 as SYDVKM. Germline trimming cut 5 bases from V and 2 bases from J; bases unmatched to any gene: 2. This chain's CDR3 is CASSPTSAYNEQFF. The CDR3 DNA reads TGTGCCAGCAGTCCGACTAGCGCCTACAATGAGCAGTTCTTC.

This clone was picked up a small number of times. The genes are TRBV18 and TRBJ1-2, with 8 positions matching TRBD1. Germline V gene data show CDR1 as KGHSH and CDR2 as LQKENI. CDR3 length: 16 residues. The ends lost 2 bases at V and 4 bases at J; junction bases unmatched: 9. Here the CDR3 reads CASSPTGQGTRYGYTF. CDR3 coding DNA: TGTGCCAGCTCACCAACCGGACAGGGCACTCGCTATGGCTACACCTTC.

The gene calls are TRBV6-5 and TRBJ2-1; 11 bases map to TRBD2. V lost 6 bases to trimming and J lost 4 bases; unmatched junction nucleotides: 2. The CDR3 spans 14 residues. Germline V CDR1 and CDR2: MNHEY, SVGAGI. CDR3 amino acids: CASRGLAEYNEQFF. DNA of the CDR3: TGTGCCAGCAGGGGACTAGCGGAGTACAATGAGCAGTTCTTC.

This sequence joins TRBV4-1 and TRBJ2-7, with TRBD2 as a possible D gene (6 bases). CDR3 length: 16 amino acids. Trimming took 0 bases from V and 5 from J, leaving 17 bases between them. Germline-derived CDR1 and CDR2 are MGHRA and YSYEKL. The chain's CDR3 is CASSQDGVGRGNEQYF. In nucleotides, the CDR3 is TGCGCCAGCAGCCAAGATGGGGTGGGCCGGGGGAACGAGCAGTACTTC.

The CDR3 DNA sequence: TGCGCCAGCAGCCATATTTCGACAGATACGCAGTATTTT. It specifies CASSHISTDTQYF. The chain has TRBV4-3 and TRBJ2-3; no definite D call. The CDR3 extends over 13 amino acids. Germline assignment: CDR1 LGHNA and CDR2 YSLEER. Deletions cut 3 bases from V and 3 bases from J, with 7 bases between.

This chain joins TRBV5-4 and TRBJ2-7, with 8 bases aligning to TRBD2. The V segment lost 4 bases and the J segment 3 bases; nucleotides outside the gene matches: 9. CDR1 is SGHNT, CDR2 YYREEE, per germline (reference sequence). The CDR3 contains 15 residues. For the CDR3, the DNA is TGTGCCAGCAGCCCCCCCGGGACTAGAAGCTACGAGCAGTACTTC. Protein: CASSPPGTRSYEQYF.

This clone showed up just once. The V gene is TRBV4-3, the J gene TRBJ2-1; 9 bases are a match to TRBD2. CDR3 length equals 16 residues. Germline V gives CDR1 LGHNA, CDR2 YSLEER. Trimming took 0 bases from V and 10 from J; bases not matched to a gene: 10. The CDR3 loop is CASSQDRIGGGGEQFF. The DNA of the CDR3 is TGCGCCAGCAGCCAAGATAGGATTGGCGGGGGGGGAGAGCAGTTCTTC.

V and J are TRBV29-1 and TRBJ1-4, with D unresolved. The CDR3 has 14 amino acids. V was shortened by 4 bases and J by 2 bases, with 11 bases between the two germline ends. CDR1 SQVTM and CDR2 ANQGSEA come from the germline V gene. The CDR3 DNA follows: TGCAGCGTTGGAAGAGACGGGACTAATGAAAAACTGTTTTTT. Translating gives CSVGRDGTNEKLFF.

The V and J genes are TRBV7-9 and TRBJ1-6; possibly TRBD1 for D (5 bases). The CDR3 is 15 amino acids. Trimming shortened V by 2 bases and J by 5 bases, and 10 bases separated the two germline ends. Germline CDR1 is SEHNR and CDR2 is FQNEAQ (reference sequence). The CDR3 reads CASSLLTGHNSPLHF. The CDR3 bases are TGTGCCAGCAGCTTACTAACAGGACATAATTCACCCCTCCACTTT.